This T cell receptor beta chain comes out of a study of human CD8 memory T cell subsets. Study findings and constraints: Chao1 estimates suggested higher diversity in stem-like memory T cells than in precursor exhausted T cells. Stem-like memory T cells matched precursor exhausted T cells in high diversity, which effector memory cells lacked.

Researchers made TCR beta libraries via UMI-labeled 5' RACE. TCRdb reprocessed the 5' RACE reads; each CDR3 protein has one entry and no DNA is given. Its table lists around 19,000 distinct CDR3 sequences. Germline CDR1 SGHNT, CDR2 YYREEE (reference sequence). The CDR3 sequence is 13 residues long. Comment on this clonotype: Antigen specificity is unknown.

Phenotypically, stem-like memory CD8+ T cells (TSTEM) were characterized as CCR7+ PD-1- TIGIT-. Healthy donors provided the buffy coats that yielded the PBMC. Sequencing was performed on CD8+ stem-like memory T cells (TSCM and TCM) sorted from PBMCs. Documented subset: stem-like memory CD8 T cells (TSTEM), CCR7+ PD-1- TIGIT-. This receptor was identified in a human donor in good health. This chain connects TRBV5-4 to TRBJ2-1. The CDR3 here is CATRQESYNEQFF. Based on the CDR3 plus reference TRBV5-4 and TRBJ2-1, the full variable domain is ETGVTQSPTHLIKTRGQQVTLRCSSQSGHNTVSWYQQALGQGPQFIFQYYREEENGRGNFPPRFSGLQFPNYSSELNVNALELDDSALYLCATRQESYNEQFFGPGTRLTVL.